The clone carrying this TCR beta chain was recorded only once. This sample was taken from a study of T cell changes during pregnancy in multiple sclerosis. With 2 bases removed from V and 0 bases from J, the gap between germline ends came to 5 bases. CDR3 length: 13 amino acids. Germline V gene data show CDR1 as SGHRS and CDR2 as YFSETQ. Profiling relied on immunoSEQ multiplex PCR, and the TCRdb table lists in-frame clones only, not all of them. The sample contains tens of thousands of clones, approximately 86% of which appear only once. Sample: peripheral blood, taken in the first trimester of pregnancy. The origin of this receptor is a female donor with multiple sclerosis, enrolled in a pregnancy study. J is TRBJ1-2 and V is TRBV5-1; D is undetermined. This CDR3 is CASSLSANYGYTF. CDR3 DNA: TGCGCCAGCAGCTTAAGCGCTAACTATGGCTACACCTTC. Full variable domain (rest looked up from reference TRBV5-1 and TRBJ1-2): KAGVTQTPRYLIKTRGQQVTLSCSPISGHRSVSWYQQTPGQGLQFLFEYFSETQRNKGNFPGRFSGRQFSNSRSEMNVSTLELGDSALYLCASSLSANYGYTFGSGTRLTVV.